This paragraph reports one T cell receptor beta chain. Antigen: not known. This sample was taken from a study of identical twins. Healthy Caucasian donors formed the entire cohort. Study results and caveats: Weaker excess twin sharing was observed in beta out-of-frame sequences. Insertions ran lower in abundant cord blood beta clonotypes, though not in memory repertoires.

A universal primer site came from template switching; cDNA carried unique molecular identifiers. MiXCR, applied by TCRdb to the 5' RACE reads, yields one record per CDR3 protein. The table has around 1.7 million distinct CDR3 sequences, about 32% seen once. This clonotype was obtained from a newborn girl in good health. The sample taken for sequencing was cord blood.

The CDR3 DNA follows: TGTGCCAGCAGGTTTAGACTAGCGGTGACGTACAATGAGCAGTACTTC. Its translation: CASRFRLAVTYNEQYF. This chain joins TRBV7-2 and TRBJ2-1; 9 positions match TRBD2. The last part of the DNA fits TRBJ2-7 better; the J call may be wrong. Germline CDR1 is SGHTA and CDR2 is FQGNSA. The CDR3 sequence is 16 residues long.